This T cell receptor beta chain stems from a study of a mutant IDH1 vaccine in newly diagnosed glioma. On this clone itself: The antigen is unknown.

TCRdb's copy holds only in-frame clones and misses some; the assay was immunoSEQ multiplex PCR. This table has under 45,000 clones, approximately 80% appearing once. Per germline, CDR1 MNHEY and CDR2 SMNVEV (reference sequence). Trimming left V 2 bases short and J 2 bases short, with 10 bases between. The CDR3 loop spans 15 amino acids. The time point was: week 5, during vaccination. A single vaccine dose contained 300 ug of mutant IDH1 20-mer peptide, and topical imiquimod was used with it. This clonotype originated in a man aged 50 to 60 with glioma. V is TRBV27 and J is TRBJ2-1, with TRBD1 as a possible D gene (6 bases). The sequencing used PBMCs, collected from a glioma patient whose treatment included an IDH1 peptide vaccine. CDR3 in amino acids: CASSLSGGPYNEQFF. As DNA, the CDR3 is TGTGCCAGCAGTTTAAGTGGGGGCCCCTACAATGAGCAGTTCTTC.